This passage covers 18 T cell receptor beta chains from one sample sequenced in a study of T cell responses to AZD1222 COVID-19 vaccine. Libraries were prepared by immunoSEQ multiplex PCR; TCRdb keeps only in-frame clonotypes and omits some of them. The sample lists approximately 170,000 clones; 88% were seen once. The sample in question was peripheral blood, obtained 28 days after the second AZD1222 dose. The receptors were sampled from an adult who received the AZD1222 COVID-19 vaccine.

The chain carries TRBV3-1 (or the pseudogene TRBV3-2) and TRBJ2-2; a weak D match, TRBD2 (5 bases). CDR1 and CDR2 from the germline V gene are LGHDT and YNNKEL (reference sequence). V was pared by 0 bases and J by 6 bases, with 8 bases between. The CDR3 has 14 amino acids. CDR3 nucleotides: TGTGCCAGCAGCCAAGATCGGACTCCCGGGGAGCTGTTTTTT. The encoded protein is CASSQDRTPGELFF.

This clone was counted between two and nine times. The CDR3 reads CASSEGGGNQPQHF. The DNA of the CDR3 is TGTGCCAGCAGTGAAGGGGGGGGCAATCAGCCCCAGCATTTT. The rearrangement joins TRBV6-1 to TRBJ1-5, with D tentatively TRBD1 (5 bases). CDR3 size: 14 residues. Per the germline V gene, CDR1 is MNHNS and CDR2 is SASEGT. Trimming removed 1 base at V and 2 bases at J, with 6 bases between.

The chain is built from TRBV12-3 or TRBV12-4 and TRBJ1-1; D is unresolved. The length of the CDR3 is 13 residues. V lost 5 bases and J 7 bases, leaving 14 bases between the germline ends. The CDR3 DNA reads TGTGCCAGCAGTCCTCAGTTAACAAGTGAAGCTTTCTTT. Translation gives CASSPQLTSEAFF.

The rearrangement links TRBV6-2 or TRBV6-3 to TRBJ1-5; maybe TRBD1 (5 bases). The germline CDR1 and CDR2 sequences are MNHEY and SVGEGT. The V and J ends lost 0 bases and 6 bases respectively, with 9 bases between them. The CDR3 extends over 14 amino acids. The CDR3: CASSYSGGTQPQHF. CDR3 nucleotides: TGTGCCAGCAGTTACTCGGGGGGAACTCAGCCCCAGCATTTT.

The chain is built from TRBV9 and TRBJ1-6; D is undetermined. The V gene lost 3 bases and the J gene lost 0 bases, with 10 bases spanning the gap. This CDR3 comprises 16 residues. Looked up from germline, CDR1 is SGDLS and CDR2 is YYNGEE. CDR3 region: CASSAGLSSYNSPLHF. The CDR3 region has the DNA TGTGCCAGCAGCGCAGGATTGAGCTCCTATAATTCACCCCTCCACTTT.

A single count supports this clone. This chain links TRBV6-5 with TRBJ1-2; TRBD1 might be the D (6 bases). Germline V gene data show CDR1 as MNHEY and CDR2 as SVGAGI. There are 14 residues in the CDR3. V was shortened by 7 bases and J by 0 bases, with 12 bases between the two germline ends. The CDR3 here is CASTNGQSNYGYTF. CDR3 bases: TGTGCCAGCACCAATGGACAGTCTAACTATGGCTACACCTTC.

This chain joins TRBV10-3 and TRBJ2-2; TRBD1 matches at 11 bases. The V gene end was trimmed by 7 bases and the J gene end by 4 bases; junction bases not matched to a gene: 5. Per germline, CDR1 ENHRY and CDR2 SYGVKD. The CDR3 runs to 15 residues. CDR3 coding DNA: TGTGCCATCAACACCGGGACAGGGGGCACCGGGGAGCTGTTTTTT. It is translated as CAINTGTGGTGELFF.

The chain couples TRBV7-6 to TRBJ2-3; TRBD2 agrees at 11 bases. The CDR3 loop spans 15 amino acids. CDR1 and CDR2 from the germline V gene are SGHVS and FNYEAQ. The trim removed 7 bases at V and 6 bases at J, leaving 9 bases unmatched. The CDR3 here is CASTLGLAGSDTQYF. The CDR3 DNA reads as TGTGCCAGCACCCTCGGACTAGCGGGTTCCGATACGCAGTATTTT.

The CDR3: CASSSGLAGATAGELFF. The CDR3 region has the DNA TGTGCCAGCAGCTCCGGACTAGCGGGGGCCACGGCCGGGGAGCTGTTTTTT. The chain has TRBV7-3 and TRBJ2-2; 13 nucleotides align to TRBD2. Per the germline V gene, CDR1 is SGHTA and CDR2 is FQGTGA. The CDR3 totals 17 residues. The trim removed 4 bases at V and 6 bases at J, leaving 8 bases unmatched. The variable domain in full, completed from reference TRBV7-3 and TRBJ2-2, reads GAGVSQTPSNKVTEKGKYVELRCDPISGHTALYWYRQSLGQGPEFLIYFQGTGAADDSGLPNDRFFAVRPEGSVSTLKIQRTERGDSAVYLCASSSGLAGATAGELFFGEGSRLTVL.

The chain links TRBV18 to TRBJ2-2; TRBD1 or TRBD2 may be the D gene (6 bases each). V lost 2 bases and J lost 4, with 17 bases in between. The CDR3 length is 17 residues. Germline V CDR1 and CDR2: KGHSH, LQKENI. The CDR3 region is CASSPSRGASVTGELFF. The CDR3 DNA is TGTGCCAGCTCACCATCGAGGGGGGCTTCCGTCACCGGGGAGCTGTTTTTT.

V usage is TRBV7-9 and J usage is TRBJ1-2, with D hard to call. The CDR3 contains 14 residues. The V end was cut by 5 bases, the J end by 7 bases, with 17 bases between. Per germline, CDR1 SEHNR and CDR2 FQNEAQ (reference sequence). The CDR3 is CASSKSRVMSGYTF. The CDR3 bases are TGTGCCAGCAGCAAATCAAGGGTCATGAGTGGCTACACCTTC.

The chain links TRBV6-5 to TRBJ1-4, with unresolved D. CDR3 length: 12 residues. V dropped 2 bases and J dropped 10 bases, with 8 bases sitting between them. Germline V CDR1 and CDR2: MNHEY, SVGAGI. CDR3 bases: TGTGCCAGCAGTTACCTACAAGTAAAACTGTTTTTT. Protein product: CASSYLQVKLFF.

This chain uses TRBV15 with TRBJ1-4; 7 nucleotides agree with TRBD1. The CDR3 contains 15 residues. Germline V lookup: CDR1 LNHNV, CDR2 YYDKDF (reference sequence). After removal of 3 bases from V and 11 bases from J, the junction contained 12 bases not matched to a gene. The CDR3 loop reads CATSRDSQTGSKLFF. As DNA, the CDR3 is TGTGCCACCAGCAGGGACTCACAGACAGGGTCGAAACTGTTTTTT.

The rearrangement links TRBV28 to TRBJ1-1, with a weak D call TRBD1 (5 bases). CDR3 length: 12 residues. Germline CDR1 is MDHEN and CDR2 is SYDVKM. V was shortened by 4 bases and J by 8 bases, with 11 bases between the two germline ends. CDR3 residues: CASSSGYPEAFF. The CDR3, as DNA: TGTGCCAGCAGTTCAGGGTATCCCGAAGCTTTCTTT.

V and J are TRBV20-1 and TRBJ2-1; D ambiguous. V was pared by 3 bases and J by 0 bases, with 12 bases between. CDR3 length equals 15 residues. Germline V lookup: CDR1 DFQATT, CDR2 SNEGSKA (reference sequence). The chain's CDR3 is CSASLSLSSYNEQFF. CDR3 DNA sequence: TGCAGTGCTAGTTTGAGTCTAAGCTCCTACAATGAGCAGTTCTTC.

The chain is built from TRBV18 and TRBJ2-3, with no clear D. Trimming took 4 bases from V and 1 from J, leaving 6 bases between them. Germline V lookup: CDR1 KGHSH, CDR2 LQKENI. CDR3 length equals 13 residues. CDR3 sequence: CASSLDRTDTQYF. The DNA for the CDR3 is TGTGCCAGCTCACTAGACCGCACAGATACGCAGTATTTT.

The CDR3 protein is CASSFRTGIGNTIYF. CDR3 DNA sequence: TGTGCCAGCAGCTTTAGGACAGGGATCGGAAACACCATATATTTT. The chain has TRBV7-8 and TRBJ1-3; 8 bases line up with TRBD1. Germline trimming cut 3 bases from V and 4 bases from J; bases unmatched to any gene: 5. The length of the CDR3 is 15 residues. Germline CDR1 and CDR2: SGHVS and FQNEAQ.

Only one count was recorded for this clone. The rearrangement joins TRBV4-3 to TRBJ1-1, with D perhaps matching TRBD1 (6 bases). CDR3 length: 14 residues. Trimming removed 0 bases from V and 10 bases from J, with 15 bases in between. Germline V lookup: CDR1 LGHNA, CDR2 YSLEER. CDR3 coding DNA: TGCGCCAGCAGCCAAGATTGGGGGGCCCGGGGAGCTTTCTTT. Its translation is CASSQDWGARGAFF.